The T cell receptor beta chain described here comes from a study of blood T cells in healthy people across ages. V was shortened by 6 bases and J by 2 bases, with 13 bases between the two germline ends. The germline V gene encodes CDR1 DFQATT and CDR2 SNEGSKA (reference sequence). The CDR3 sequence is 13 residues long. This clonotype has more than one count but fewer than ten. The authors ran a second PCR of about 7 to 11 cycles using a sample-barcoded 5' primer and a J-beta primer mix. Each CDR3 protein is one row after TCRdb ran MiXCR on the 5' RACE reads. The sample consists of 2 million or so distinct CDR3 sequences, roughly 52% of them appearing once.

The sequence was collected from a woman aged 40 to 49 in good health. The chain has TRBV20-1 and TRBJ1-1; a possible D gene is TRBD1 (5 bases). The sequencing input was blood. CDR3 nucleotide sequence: TGCAGTGCCTTGAGGGACGGCAACACTGAAGCTTTCTTT. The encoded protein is CSALRDGNTEAFF.